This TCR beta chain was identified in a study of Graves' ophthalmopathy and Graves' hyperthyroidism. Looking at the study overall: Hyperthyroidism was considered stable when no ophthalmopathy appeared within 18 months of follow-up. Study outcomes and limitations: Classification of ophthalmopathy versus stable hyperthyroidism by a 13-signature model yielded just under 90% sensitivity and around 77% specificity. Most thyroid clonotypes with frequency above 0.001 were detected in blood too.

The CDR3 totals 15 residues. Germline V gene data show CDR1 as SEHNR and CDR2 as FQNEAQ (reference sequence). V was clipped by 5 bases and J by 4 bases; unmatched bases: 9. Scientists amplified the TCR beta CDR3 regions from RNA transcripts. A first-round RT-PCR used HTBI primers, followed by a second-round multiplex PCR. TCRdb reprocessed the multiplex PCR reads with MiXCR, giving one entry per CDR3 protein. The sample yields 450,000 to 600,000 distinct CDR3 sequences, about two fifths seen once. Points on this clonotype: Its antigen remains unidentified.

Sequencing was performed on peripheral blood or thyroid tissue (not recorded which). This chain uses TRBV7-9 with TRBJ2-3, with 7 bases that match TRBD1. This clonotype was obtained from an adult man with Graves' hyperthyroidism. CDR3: CASSPTTGKADTQYF. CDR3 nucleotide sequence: TGTGCCAGCAGCCCAACGACAGGGAAAGCAGATACGCAGTATTTT.